This T cell receptor (beta chain) was sequenced for a study of Ad26.COV2.S vaccination and SARS-CoV-2 variants. Study background: Once, or twice with 56 days between doses, Ad26.COV2.S was given intramuscularly.

Study results and caveats: Comparable non-spike TCR breadth was observed in vaccine and placebo recipients.

Stated treatment: about 20 received Ad26.COV2.S at low or high dose, single or two shots; about 5 received placebo; per-sample allocation not given. The samples date from day 63 after the first vaccine or placebo injection. An 18-55-year-old adult in Boston served as donor. The vaccine delivered Wuhan-strain SARS-CoV-2 spike through an Ad26 vector. A remark on this clone: Its antigen is currently unknown.

The length of the CDR3 is 16 residues. Germline lookup yields CDR1 SGHTA and CDR2 FQGNSA. V lost 5 bases to trimming and J lost 2 bases; unmatched junction nucleotides: 8. Profiled with immunoSEQ multiplex PCR; TCRdb holds only in-frame clones, not every one. The table records 300,000 to 400,000 clones, over 75% of them present only once. Material: peripheral blood, obtained in a trial of Ad26.COV2.S vaccine versus placebo. This sequence originates from a person aged 18-60 years who received the Ad26.COV2.S COVID-19 vaccine or a placebo. J is TRBJ2-3 and V is TRBV7-2; 9 nucleotides match TRBD2. CDR3 protein: CASSPRAGGPTDTQYF. CDR3 nucleotides: TGTGCCAGCAGCCCTAGAGCGGGGGGACCCACAGATACGCAGTATTTT. The full variable domain, its missing parts supplied by reference TRBV7-2 and TRBJ2-3, is GAGVSQSPSNKVTEKGKDVELRCDPISGHTALYWYRQSLGQGLEFLIYFQGNSAPDKSGLPSDRFSAERTGGSVSTLTIQRTQQEDSAVYLCASSPRAGGPTDTQYFGPGTRLTVL.